This T cell receptor (beta chain) appears in the sequencing data of a study of response to subunit inactivated influenza vaccine. TCRdb used MiXCR to reprocess the RT-PCR reads, holding one entry per CDR3 protein. The sample yields about 190,000 distinct CDR3 sequences, under 15% seen once. This clonotype was recorded a few times. The antigen remains undetermined. The study's findings and limits: Authors proposed each seasonal influenza vaccination draws in few new T cells.

Material: CD8+ T cells sorted from PBMCs, obtained around 5 days after vaccination. This receptor was taken from a man between 45 and 60 years old who received an inactivated influenza vaccine.

Written as DNA, the CDR3 is TGTGCCAGCTCATTTGCCCCAGAGGGCACCGCTAACTATGGCTACACCTTC. As protein: CASSFAPEGTANYGYTF. The V gene is TRBV6-1, the J gene TRBJ1-2, with D hard to call. The germline V gene encodes CDR1 MNHNS and CDR2 SASEGT. CDR3 size: 17 residues. The V and J ends lost 8 bases and 0 bases respectively, with 22 bases between them.